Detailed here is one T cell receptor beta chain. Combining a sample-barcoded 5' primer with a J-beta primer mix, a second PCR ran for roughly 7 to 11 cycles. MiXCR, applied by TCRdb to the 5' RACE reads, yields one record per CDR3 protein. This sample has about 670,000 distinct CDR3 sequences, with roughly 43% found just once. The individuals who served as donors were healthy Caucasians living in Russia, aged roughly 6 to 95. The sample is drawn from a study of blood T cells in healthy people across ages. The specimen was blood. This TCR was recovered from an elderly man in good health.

In DNA form, the CDR3 reads TGTGCCAGCCGTCCCCGGGAGGCGGCTGGGGCCAACGTCCTGACTTTC. As protein: CASRPREAAGANVLTF. The J gene is TRBJ2-6, the V gene TRBV6-1; TRBD2 aligns across 7 bases. CDR1 and CDR2 (germline): MNHNS, SASEGT. The CDR3 length is 16 residues. With V trimmed by 8 bases and J by 2 bases, 9 bases remained unmatched.